The 3 T cell receptor beta chains below all came from one sample that was sequenced in a study of post-analysis software for immune sequencing data. Incorporated into the TCR beta cDNA libraries were unique molecular identifiers, which served to reduce PCR and sequencing biases. TCRdb fed the PCR reads into MiXCR, producing one record per CDR3 protein. The sample contains roughly 180,000 distinct CDR3 sequences, 30% of which appear only once. Study-level results: Patients had higher frequencies than controls of five or six TRBV segments, including TRBV5-6, TRBV5-1 and TRBV20-1.

These receptors' antigens are unknown. Sequencing was performed on blood. The receptors derive from a girl between 10 and 17 years old with multiple sclerosis.

Ten or more counts support this clonotype. This sequence may be a read error, since a much larger clone differs from it by one base. The chain employs TRBV20-1 and TRBJ2-1; TRBD2 matches 7 bases. CDR3 length: 15 residues. V trimming: 5 bases; J trimming: 8 bases; junction bases outside the gene matches: 15. In germline, CDR1 is DFQATT, CDR2 SNEGSKA (reference sequence). The CDR3 loop reads CSAPMGAGPGDEQFF. The DNA for the CDR3 is TGCAGTGCTCCCATGGGAGCGGGGCCTGGGGATGAGCAGTTCTTC.

This clonotype was detected ten times or more. The chain uses TRBV29-1 and TRBJ2-3; D is ambiguous. The CDR3 runs to 16 residues. Germline CDR1 reads SQVTM; CDR2 reads ANQGSEA. Trimming left V 3 bases short and J 3 bases short, with 19 bases between. The CDR3 reads CSVESRRGLGTDTQYF. CDR3 nucleotide sequence: TGCAGCGTTGAGTCAAGGAGAGGATTGGGTACAGATACGCAGTATTTT.

This clonotype was counted at least ten times. The chain combines TRBV20-1 with TRBJ2-3, with D perhaps being TRBD1 or TRBD2 (5 bases each). V was clipped by 6 bases and J by 4 bases, with 17 bases between them. The germline V gene has CDR1 DFQATT and CDR2 SNEGSKA (reference sequence). The length of the CDR3 is 14 residues. The CDR3 loop is CSAIGTYSADTQYF. The CDR3 DNA sequence: TGCAGTGCCATCGGGACCTACTCGGCAGATACGCAGTATTTT.